This TCR beta chain is drawn from a study of blood T cells in healthy people across ages. Next came a second PCR, run for roughly 6 to 11 cycles, which used a sample-barcoded 5' primer along with a J-beta primer mix. TCRdb passed the 5' RACE reads through MiXCR, listing each CDR3 protein once. Found here are hundreds of thousands of distinct CDR3 sequences, 35% to 50% of them singletons; the top ten hold about 30%. This clonotype was observed a few times. Germline V CDR1 and CDR2: SQVTM, ANQGSEA. V lost 7 bases and J 4 bases, leaving 8 bases between the germline ends. The CDR3 covers 11 residues. The gene calls are TRBV29-1 and TRBJ2-1, with TRBD2 as a possible D gene (5 bases). The sample taken for sequencing was blood. The sequence was obtained from a man older than 75 in good health. For the CDR3, the DNA is TGCAGCGCGAAGCGGTACAATGAGCAGTTCTTC. This encodes CSAKRYNEQFF.